These 25 T cell receptor beta chains came from one sample sequenced in a study of blood T cell repertoires in COVID-19. The repertoire was sequenced with immunoSEQ multiplex PCR; TCRdb's copy has only in-frame clones and lacks some. This table holds 150,000 to 200,000 clones, around 86% found once. Sequenced: peripheral blood. These receptors were collected from a woman aged 70 to 79 with COVID-19, enrolled during active disease.

The gene calls are TRBV4-1 and TRBJ2-5, with 9 bases matching TRBD1. The CDR3 has 17 residues. CDR1 and CDR2 from the germline V gene are MGHRA and YSYEKL. With V trimmed by 0 bases and J by 5 bases, 10 bases remained unmatched. The CDR3 spells CASSQDLPTGGGETQYF. CDR3 DNA: TGCGCCAGCAGCCAAGACCTCCCTACAGGGGGCGGGGAGACCCAGTACTTC.

The chain combines TRBV19 with TRBJ2-7; TRBD1 matches at 7 bases. CDR1 is LNHDA, CDR2 SQIVND, per germline (reference sequence). The CDR3 length is 15 residues. The V and J ends lost 5 bases and 3 bases, in that order; junction bases with no gene match: 10. In DNA form, the CDR3 reads TGTGCCAGTAGTCCGCAGGGGGACCCTTTCTACGAGCAGTACTTC. It specifies CASSPQGDPFYEQYF.

The rearrangement uses TRBV9 and TRBJ2-7; 8 bases line up with TRBD1. Germline CDR1 reads SGDLS; CDR2 reads YYNGEE. After removal of 4 bases from V and 6 bases from J, the junction contained 15 bases not matched to a gene. This CDR3 comprises 16 residues. CDR3 loop: CASSTLPQGGRAEQYF. DNA for the CDR3: TGTGCCAGCAGCACTCTACCACAGGGGGGTAGGGCCGAGCAGTACTTC.

The DNA of the CDR3 is TGCGCCAGCAGCTTGGGACCATCGGGACAGGAGGGGAACACTGAAGCTTTCTTT. It codes for CASSLGPSGQEGNTEAFF. The V call is TRBV5-1, the J call TRBJ1-1; 8 nucleotides align to TRBD1. Trimming took 0 bases from V and 1 from J; bases not matched to a gene: 11. The CDR3 contains 18 residues. CDR1 is SGHRS and CDR2 is YFSETQ in the germline V gene.

V and J are TRBV5-6 and TRBJ2-1; possibly TRBD2 for D (6 bases). This CDR3 is 14 amino acids long. The germline CDR1 and CDR2 sequences are SGHDT and YYEEEE. Trimming cost V 4 bases and J 8 bases, with 16 bases left between them. CDR3: CASSLGTPGDEQFF. CDR3 DNA sequence: TGTGCCAGCAGCCTCGGGACGCCGGGAGATGAGCAGTTCTTC.

The chain employs TRBV10-3 and TRBJ1-5, with 7 bases identical to TRBD1. This CDR3 contains 15 residues. Unmatched junction bases numbered 2, after V lost 2 bases and J lost 1 base. Germline V gene lookup returns CDR1 ENHRY and CDR2 SYGVKD. The CDR3 sequence is CAISERQGSNQPQHF. The CDR3 bases are TGTGCCATCAGTGAGAGACAGGGAAGCAATCAGCCCCAGCATTTT.

This chain connects TRBV19 to TRBJ1-4; 10 nucleotides align to TRBD1. Losses at the gene ends were 7 bases for V and 8 bases for J; bases not matched to a gene: 10. CDR1 and CDR2 (germline): LNHDA, SQIVND (reference sequence). The CDR3 spans 15 residues. CDR3 DNA: TGTGCCAGTAACGACCGGGACAGGGGACAAGAAAAACTGTTTTTT. As protein: CASNDRDRGQEKLFF.

This chain uses TRBV2 with TRBJ2-1; D is ambiguous. The germline V and J ends were trimmed by 4 bases and 2 bases, with 6 bases remaining between them. The CDR3 contains 13 residues. Germline CDR1 and CDR2: SNHLY and FYNNEI. CDR3 sequence reads: CASSGPTYNEQFF. The CDR3 nucleotides are TGTGCCAGCAGTGGTCCCACCTACAATGAGCAGTTCTTC. Filled out from reference TRBV2 and TRBJ2-1, the complete variable domain reads EPEVTQTPSHQVTQMGQEVILRCVPISNHLYFYWYRQILGQKVEFLVSFYNNEISEKSEIFDDQFSVERPDGSNFTLKIRSTKLEDSAMYFCASSGPTYNEQFFGPGTRLTVL.

The chain uses TRBV19 and TRBJ2-3; 13 bases are shared with TRBD2. V was clipped by 3 bases and J by 5 bases; unmatched bases: 8. CDR3 length: 17 amino acids. Germline lookup yields CDR1 LNHDA and CDR2 SQIVND (reference sequence). The CDR3 DNA sequence: TGTGCCAGTAGTATCACGGGACTAGCGGGATTAGGAGATACGCAGTATTTT. This encodes CASSITGLAGLGDTQYF.

The gene calls are TRBV5-1 and TRBJ2-5; perhaps TRBD2 as D (6 bases). V was pared by 5 bases and J by 4 bases, with 18 bases between. CDR1 and CDR2 (germline): SGHRS, YFSETQ. The CDR3 has 15 amino acids. CDR3 region: CASSLIPGGIETQYF. CDR3 DNA: TGCGCCAGCAGTCTTATCCCTGGGGGGATAGAGACCCAGTACTTC.

The chain has TRBV5-4 and TRBJ2-7; 9 bases align to TRBD2. Germline assignment: CDR1 SGHNT and CDR2 YYREEE (reference sequence). CDR3 size: 16 residues. Trimming took 4 bases from V and 3 from J; bases not matched to a gene: 11. CDR3 loop: CASSPNSAGGNYEQYF. The CDR3 DNA reads TGTGCCAGCAGCCCGAATTCAGCGGGGGGAAACTACGAGCAGTACTTC.

This rearrangement joins TRBV4-3 to TRBJ1-6; TRBD1 agrees at 7 bases. The CDR3 is made up of 15 amino acids. The ends lost 5 bases at V and 4 bases at J; junction bases unmatched: 5. Germline-derived CDR1 and CDR2 are LGHNA and YSLEER. This chain's CDR3 is CASSLQGQYNSPLHF. In DNA, the CDR3 is TGCGCCAGCAGCTTACAGGGACAGTATAATTCACCCCTCCACTTT.

The rearrangement uses TRBV28 and TRBJ1-5; TRBD1 matches at 10 bases. With 3 bases clipped from V and 1 base from J, the junction kept 9 bases outside the gene matches. CDR3 length: 18 residues. Germline values: CDR1 MDHEN, CDR2 SYDVKM. The CDR3 coding sequence is TGTGCCAGCAGTTTCCTGGACAGGGGGAGAAGAAGCAATCAGCCCCAGCATTTT. Encoded protein: CASSFLDRGRRSNQPQHF.

DNA for the CDR3: TGTGCCAGCAGTCCCCCGGACAGCAACTACGAGCAGTACTTC. It translates to CASSPPDSNYEQYF. J is TRBJ2-7 and V is TRBV28; weak D call: TRBD1 (6 bases). The V end was cut by 5 bases, the J end by 3 bases, with 14 bases between. CDR3 length: 14 amino acids. Looked up from germline, CDR1 is MDHEN and CDR2 is SYDVKM.

The rearrangement uses TRBV12-3 or TRBV12-4 and TRBJ2-7; 8 bases map to TRBD2. CDR3 length: 13 amino acids. The junction had 4 bases not matched to a gene; V was cut back by 6 bases and J by 3 bases. The CDR3: CASSIAGRYEQYF. The CDR3 nucleotides are TGTGCCAGCAGCATAGCGGGACGCTACGAGCAGTACTTC.

The chain uses TRBV29-1 and TRBJ2-1; 9 positions agree with TRBD2. This CDR3 region has 12 residues. Per the germline V gene, CDR1 is SQVTM and CDR2 is ANQGSEA. V trimming: 8 bases; J trimming: 6 bases; junction bases outside the gene matches: 5. CDR3 DNA sequence: TGCAGCTTCGGCGGGAGGGCCAATGAGCAGTTCTTC. Its protein is CSFGGRANEQFF.

This clone was seen once. V usage is TRBV7-2 and J usage is TRBJ2-7; D not resolved. Germline V gene data show CDR1 as SGHTA and CDR2 as FQGNSA. The V end lost 5 bases, the J end lost 0 bases, and 5 bases lay between the germline ends. The CDR3 spans 12 residues. The DNA of the CDR3 is TGTGCCAGCAGCCCCAGCTCCTACGAGCAGTACTTC. It translates to CASSPSSYEQYF.

The rearrangement joins TRBV7-2 to TRBJ2-3; 7 nucleotides align to TRBD1. The CDR3 consists of 13 residues. J was trimmed by 4 bases and V by 5 bases; bases with no gene match: 3. Germline V gene sequence: CDR1 SGHTA, CDR2 FQGNSA. CDR3 in DNA: TGTGCCAGCAGCCGGACAGGAGCAGATACGCAGTATTTT. This codes for CASSRTGADTQYF.

The V and J genes are TRBV29-1 and TRBJ2-7, with D perhaps matching TRBD1 (5 bases). CDR1 and CDR2 from the germline V gene are SQVTM and ANQGSEA. The CDR3 length is 11 residues. Between the trimmed V and J ends, which lost 7 bases and 5 bases, there was a span of 12 bases. CDR3 amino acids: CSGWQGHEQYF. The DNA of the CDR3 is TGCAGCGGTTGGCAGGGCCACGAGCAGTACTTC.

The chain links TRBV7-9 to TRBJ2-7, with 8 bases lining up with TRBD1. The germline CDR1 and CDR2 sequences are SEHNR and FQNEAQ (reference sequence). The CDR3 has 13 residues. The V gene end was trimmed by 5 bases and the J gene end by 6 bases; junction bases not matched to a gene: 6. CDR3 bases: TGTGCCAGCAGCCGGACAGGGATCGGCGAGCAGTACTTC. This encodes CASSRTGIGEQYF.

The gene calls are TRBV5-1 and TRBJ2-5; 7 positions agree with TRBD1. CDR3 size: 15 residues. Trimming cost V 1 base and J 4 bases; bases outside gene matches: 7. The V gene's germline CDR1 is SGHRS and CDR2 YFSETQ. The CDR3 loop reads CASSLNSPGGETQYF. In nucleotides, the CDR3 is TGCGCCAGCAGCTTGAATTCGCCAGGGGGAGAGACCCAGTACTTC. The entire variable domain, with the rest obtained from reference TRBV5-1 and TRBJ2-5, is as follows: KAGVTQTPRYLIKTRGQQVTLSCSPISGHRSVSWYQQTPGQGLQFLFEYFSETQRNKGNFPGRFSGRQFSNSRSEMNVSTLELGDSALYLCASSLNSPGGETQYFGPGTRLLVL.

The chain uses TRBV7-2 and TRBJ1-2; 10 bases align to TRBD1. CDR1 is SGHTA, CDR2 FQGNSA, per germline. CDR3 size: 15 residues. V dropped 5 bases and J dropped 7; count of bases not matched to a gene: 10. The CDR3 sequence is CASSNRDRGSSGYTF. For the CDR3, the DNA is TGTGCCAGCAGCAACCGGGACAGGGGATCGTCTGGCTACACCTTC.

This chain joins TRBV19 and TRBJ2-1; TRBD2 matches 7 bases. The CDR3 spans 16 residues. The V gene's germline CDR1 is LNHDA and CDR2 SQIVND (reference sequence). V lost 7 bases to trimming and J lost 5 bases; unmatched junction nucleotides: 14. CDR3 amino acids: CASKQGEASGDNEQFF. The CDR3, as DNA: TGTGCCAGTAAGCAAGGTGAGGCTAGCGGAGACAATGAGCAGTTCTTC.

The chain uses TRBV7-3 and TRBJ2-3, with a tentative D call TRBD1 (6 bases). This CDR3 has 13 residues. The ends were cut back, 2 bases at V and 4 bases at J, with 7 bases in the middle. From germline, CDR1 is SGHTA and CDR2 FQGTGA. This CDR3 is CASSLQGPDTQYF. In nucleotides, the CDR3 is TGTGCCAGCAGCTTACAGGGGCCAGATACGCAGTATTTT.

The V and J genes are TRBV29-1 and TRBJ2-7; 10 bases match TRBD1. This CDR3 contains 13 residues. V was pared by 5 bases and J by 5 bases, with 6 bases of the junction left unmatched. Germline V gives CDR1 SQVTM, CDR2 ANQGSEA. This chain's CDR3 is CSVRTGGGNEQYF. As DNA, the CDR3 is TGCAGCGTTCGGACAGGGGGAGGGAACGAGCAGTACTTC.